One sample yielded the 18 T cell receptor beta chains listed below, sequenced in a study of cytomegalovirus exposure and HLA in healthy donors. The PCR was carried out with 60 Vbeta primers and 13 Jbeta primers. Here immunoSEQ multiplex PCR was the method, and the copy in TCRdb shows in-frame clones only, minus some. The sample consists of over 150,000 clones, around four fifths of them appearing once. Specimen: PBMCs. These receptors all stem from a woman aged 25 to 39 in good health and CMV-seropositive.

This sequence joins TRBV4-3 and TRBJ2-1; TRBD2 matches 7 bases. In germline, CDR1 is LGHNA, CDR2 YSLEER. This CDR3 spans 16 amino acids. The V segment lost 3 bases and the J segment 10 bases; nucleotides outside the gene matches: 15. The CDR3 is CASSQGGLNSPGEQFF. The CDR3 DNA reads TGCGCCAGCAGCCAGGGGGGACTAAATTCCCCTGGGGAGCAGTTCTTC.

The CDR3 DNA reads as TGCAGCGTTGGTATCTTTCACCGCGGCACAGATACGCAGTATTTT. Residues: CSVGIFHRGTDTQYF. This chain uses TRBV29-1 with TRBJ2-3; no firm D call. The V end lost 4 bases, the J end lost 1 base, and 15 bases lay between the germline ends. Per the germline V gene, CDR1 is SQVTM and CDR2 is ANQGSEA. CDR3 size: 15 residues.

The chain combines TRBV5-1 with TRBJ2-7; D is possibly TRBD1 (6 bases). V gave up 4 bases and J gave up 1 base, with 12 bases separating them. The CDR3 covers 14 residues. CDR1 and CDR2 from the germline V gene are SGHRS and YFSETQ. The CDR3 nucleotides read TGCGCCAGCAGCGTCACAGGGTTTTCCTACGAGCAGTACTTC. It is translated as CASSVTGFSYEQYF.

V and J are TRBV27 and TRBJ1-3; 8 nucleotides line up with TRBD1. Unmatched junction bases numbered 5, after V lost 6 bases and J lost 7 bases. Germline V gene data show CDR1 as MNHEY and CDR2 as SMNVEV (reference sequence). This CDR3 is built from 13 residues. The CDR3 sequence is CASSPTGGNTIYF. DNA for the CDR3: TGTGCCAGCAGCCCTACAGGGGGTAACACCATATATTTT.

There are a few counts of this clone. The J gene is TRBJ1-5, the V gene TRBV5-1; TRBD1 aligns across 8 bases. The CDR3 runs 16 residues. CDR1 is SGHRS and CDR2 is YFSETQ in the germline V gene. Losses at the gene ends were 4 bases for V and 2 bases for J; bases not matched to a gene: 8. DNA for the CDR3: TGCGCCAGCAGCCTTACAGGGGGTTGGGGCAATCAGCCCCAGCATTTT. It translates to CASSLTGGWGNQPQHF. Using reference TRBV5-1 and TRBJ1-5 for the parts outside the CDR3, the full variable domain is KAGVTQTPRYLIKTRGQQVTLSCSPISGHRSVSWYQQTPGQGLQFLFEYFSETQRNKGNFPGRFSGRQFSNSRSEMNVSTLELGDSALYLCASSLTGGWGNQPQHFGDGTRLSIL.

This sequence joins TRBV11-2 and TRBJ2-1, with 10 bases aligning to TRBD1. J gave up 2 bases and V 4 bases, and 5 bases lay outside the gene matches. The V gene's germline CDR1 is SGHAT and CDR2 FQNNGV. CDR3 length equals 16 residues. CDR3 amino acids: CASSSVGQGPYNEQFF. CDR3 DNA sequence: TGTGCCAGCAGCTCTGTGGGACAGGGGCCCTACAATGAGCAGTTCTTC.

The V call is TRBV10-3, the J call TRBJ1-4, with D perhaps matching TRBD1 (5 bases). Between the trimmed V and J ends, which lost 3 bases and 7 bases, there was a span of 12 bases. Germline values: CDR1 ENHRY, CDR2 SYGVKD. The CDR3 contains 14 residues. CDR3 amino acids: CAISDRVFGEKLFF. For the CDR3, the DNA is TGTGCCATCAGTGACAGGGTGTTTGGTGAAAAACTGTTTTTT.

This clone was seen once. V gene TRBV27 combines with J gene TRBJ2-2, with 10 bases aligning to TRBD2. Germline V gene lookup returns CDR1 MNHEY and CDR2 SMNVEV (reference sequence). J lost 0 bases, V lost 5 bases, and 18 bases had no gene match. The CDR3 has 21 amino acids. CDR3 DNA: TGTGCCAGCAGTCCCAGGGGGCGCGGGCTAGCGGGAGCTTCGAACACCGGGGAGCTGTTTTTT. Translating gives CASSPRGRGLAGASNTGELFF.

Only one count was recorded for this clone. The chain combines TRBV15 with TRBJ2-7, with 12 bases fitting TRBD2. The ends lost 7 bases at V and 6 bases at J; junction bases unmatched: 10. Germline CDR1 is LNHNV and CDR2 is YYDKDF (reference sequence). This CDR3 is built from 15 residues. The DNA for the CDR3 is TGTGCCACCAAGACTAGCGGGAGAGCGATGGGCGAGCAGTACTTC. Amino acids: CATKTSGRAMGEQYF.

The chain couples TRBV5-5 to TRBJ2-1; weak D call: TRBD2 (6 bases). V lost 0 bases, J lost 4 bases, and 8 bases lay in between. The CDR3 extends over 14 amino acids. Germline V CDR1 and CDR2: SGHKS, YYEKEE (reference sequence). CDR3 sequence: CASSLERVYNEQFF. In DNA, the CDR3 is TGTGCCAGCAGCTTGGAGCGGGTGTACAATGAGCAGTTCTTC.

The CDR3 here is CASDQFRYKGNEQFF. CDR3 DNA sequence: TGTGCCAGCGATCAATTCAGATATAAGGGGAATGAGCAGTTCTTC. V is TRBV6-1 and J is TRBJ2-1; tentatively, D is TRBD1 (5 bases). This CDR3 has 15 residues. Germline V gene data show CDR1 as MNHNS and CDR2 as SASEGT. V gave up 8 bases and J gave up 7 bases, with 21 bases separating them.

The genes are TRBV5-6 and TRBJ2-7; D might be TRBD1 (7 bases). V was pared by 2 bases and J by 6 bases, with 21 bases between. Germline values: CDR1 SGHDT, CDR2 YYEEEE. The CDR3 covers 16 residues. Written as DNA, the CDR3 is TGTGCCAGCAGCTTACGCGGAGGGACAGTACTTGGCGAGCAGTACTTC. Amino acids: CASSLRGGTVLGEQYF.

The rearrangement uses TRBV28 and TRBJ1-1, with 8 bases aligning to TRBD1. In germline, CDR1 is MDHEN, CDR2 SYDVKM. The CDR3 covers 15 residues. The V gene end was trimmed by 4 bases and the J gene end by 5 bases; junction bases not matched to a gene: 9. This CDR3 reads CASSSFTGGGTEAFF. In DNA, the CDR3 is TGTGCCAGCAGTTCTTTTACAGGGGGGGGGACTGAAGCTTTCTTT.

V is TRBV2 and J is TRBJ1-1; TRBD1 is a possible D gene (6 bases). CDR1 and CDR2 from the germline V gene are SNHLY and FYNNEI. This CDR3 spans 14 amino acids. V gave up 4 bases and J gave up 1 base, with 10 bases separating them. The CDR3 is CASSAGAGNTEAFF. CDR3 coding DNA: TGTGCCAGCAGTGCAGGGGCTGGGAACACTGAAGCTTTCTTT. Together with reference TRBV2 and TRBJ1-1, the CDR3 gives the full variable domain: EPEVTQTPSHQVTQMGQEVILRCVPISNHLYFYWYRQILGQKVEFLVSFYNNEISEKSEIFDDQFSVERPDGSNFTLKIRSTKLEDSAMYFCASSAGAGNTEAFFGQGTRLTVV.

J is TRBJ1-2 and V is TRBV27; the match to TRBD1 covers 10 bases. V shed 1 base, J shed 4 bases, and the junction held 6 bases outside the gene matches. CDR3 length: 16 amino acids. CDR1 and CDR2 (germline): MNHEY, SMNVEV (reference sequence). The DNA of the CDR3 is TGTGCCAGCAGTTTATTGGGACAGGGGTTTTCCTATGGCTACACCTTC. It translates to CASSLLGQGFSYGYTF.

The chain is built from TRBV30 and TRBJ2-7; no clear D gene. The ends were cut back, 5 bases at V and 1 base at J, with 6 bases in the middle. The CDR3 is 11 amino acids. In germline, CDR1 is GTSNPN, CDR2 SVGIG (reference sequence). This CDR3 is CAWQKSYEQYF. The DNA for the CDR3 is TGTGCCTGGCAGAAGTCCTACGAGCAGTACTTC.

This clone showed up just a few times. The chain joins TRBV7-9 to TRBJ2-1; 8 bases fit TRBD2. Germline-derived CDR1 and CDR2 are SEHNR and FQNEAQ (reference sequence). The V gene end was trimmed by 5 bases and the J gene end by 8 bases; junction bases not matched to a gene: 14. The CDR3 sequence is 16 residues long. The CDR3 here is CASSLGRTSSEDEQFF. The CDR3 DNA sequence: TGTGCCAGCAGCCTTGGACGGACTAGCAGTGAGGATGAGCAGTTCTTC.

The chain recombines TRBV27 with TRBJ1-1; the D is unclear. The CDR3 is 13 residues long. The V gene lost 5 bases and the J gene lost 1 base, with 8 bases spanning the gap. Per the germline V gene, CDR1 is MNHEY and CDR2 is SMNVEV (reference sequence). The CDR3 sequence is CASSQLPNTEAFF. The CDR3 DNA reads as TGTGCCAGCAGTCAACTCCCGAACACTGAAGCTTTCTTT.